A selection of T cell receptor beta chains follows, all from one sample in a study of T cell repertoires in cytomegalovirus infection. TCRdb independently ran MiXCR on the reads; one entry per CDR3 protein. The sample carries about 570,000 distinct CDR3 sequences, just under 40% recorded once. The antigens of these receptors remain unknown. This material consisted of cultured PBMCs, taken from culture after CMV antigen stimulation. These receptor sequences come from a human donor in good health (CMV status not recorded). Some clones in this sample may be carry-over from other donors' samples. The CDR3 runs from the conserved cysteine through the conserved F or W. A D gene is named only where the DNA matches it firmly. Clone sizes are given selectively: once, few, many, or a class where the clone is expanded.

j_call clone_size v_call d_call cdr3_nt cdr3_aa
TRBJ2-3 . TRBV7-6 TRBD2 TGTGCCAGCAGCCCGGGGATAGCGGGAAGTACGCAGTATTTT CASSPGIAGSTQYF
TRBJ2-7 . TRBV7-2 . TGTGCCAGCAGCTTCCAAAGTTTTTCTAGCTCGGGTAGCTCCTACGAGCAGTACTTC CASSFQSFSSSGSSYEQYF
TRBJ2-7 . TRBV7-2 TRBD1 TGTGCCACCAGGGACAGGACCTACGAGCAGTACTTC CATRDRTYEQYF
TRBJ2-3 . TRBV6-5 TRBD2 TGTGCCAGCAGTGGGTGGGGGACTAGCGGGGGGCGTACAGATACGCAGTATTTT CASSGWGTSGGRTDTQYF
TRBJ2-7 many TRBV7-2 TRBD1 TGTGCCAGCAGCTCGGGACAGTACTACGTGGAGCAGTACTTC CASSSGQYYVEQYF
TRBJ2-7 . TRBV7-9 . TGTGCCAGCAGCTTAGGGACTGCAGGCCCCTACGAGCAGTACTTC CASSLGTAGPYEQYF
TRBJ1-4 . TRBV29-1 . TGCAGCGTTCAACGATCAAATGAAAAACTGTTTTTT CSVQRSNEKLFF
TRBJ2-5 . TRBV5-1 . TGCGCCAGCAGCTATCGAGGGTGGGGAGAGACCCAGTACTTC CASSYRGWGETQYF
TRBJ1-1 . TRBV15 TRBD1 TGTGCCACCAAAAGGGGGCGGGGGGCGAGAGATGAAGCTTTCTTT CATKRGRGARDEAFF
TRBJ1-4 few TRBV7-6 . TGTGCCAGCAGCGTGGACAGCTATGAAAAACTGTTTTTT CASSVDSYEKLFF
TRBJ1-2 few TRBV7-8 TRBD1 TGTGCCAGCAGCCCGGGACAGGGATGGGGCTACACCTTC CASSPGQGWGYTF
TRBJ1-5 few TRBV23-1 TRBD1 TGCGCCAGCGTATCGTGGGGACAGGAAAAGGATAGCAATCAGCCCCAGCATTTT CASVSWGQEKDSNQPQHF